The table lists the clone carrying this TCR beta chain with a count of one. Clinical histories supplied by participants themselves formed the basis of cohort assignment. Original processing notes: Cell counts per sample came from amplifying reference gene primers. Libraries were prepared by immunoSEQ multiplex PCR; TCRdb keeps only in-frame clonotypes and omits some of them. V and J calls and clone size are as listed in that table; D and trimming were resolved from the DNA. Found here are approximately 160,000 clones, roughly 87% of them singletons; the top ten hold 6% to 7.5%. The sample is drawn from a study of blood T cell repertoires in COVID-19. V lost 2 bases and J lost 9, with 14 bases in between. The CDR3 consists of 15 residues. Germline CDR1 is MNHEY and CDR2 is SVGAGI.

The sequencing input was PBMCs or T cells enriched from blood (not recorded which). The clonotype was recovered from a woman in her fifties or sixties who had recovered from COVID-19. The V call is TRBV6-5, the J call TRBJ1-6; the D gene is possibly TRBD1 (5 bases). The CDR3 is CASSYGAGSGSPLHF. CDR3 sequence (DNA): TGTGCCAGCAGTTACGGGGCCGGTTCGGGTTCACCCCTCCACTTT.